This passage covers 8 T cell receptor beta chains from one sample sequenced in a study of monozygotic twins with inflammatory bowel disease. Reprocessing the 5' RACE reads, TCRdb reports a single entry for every CDR3 protein and omits DNA. The listing records approximately 420,000 distinct CDR3 sequences. The sample consisted of blood. These receptors came from a human donor with ulcerative colitis or Crohn's disease, or a healthy co-twin of an affected twin (not recorded which).

The CDR3 here is CATSRVRDGSSGNTIYF. The genes are TRBV15 and TRBJ1-3. Germline values: CDR1 LNHNV, CDR2 YYDKDF (reference sequence). The CDR3 runs 17 residues. The full variable domain, in which reference TRBV15 and TRBJ1-3 provide the parts outside the CDR3, is DAMVIQNPRYQVTQFGKPVTLSCSQTLNHNVMYWYQQKSSQAPKLLFHYYDKDFNNEADTPDNFQSRRPNTSFCFLDIRSPGLGDTAMYLCATSRVRDGSSGNTIYFGEGSWLTVV.

This chain joins TRBV14 and TRBJ2-7; the TCRdb D gene call, TRBD1, has no DNA to confirm it. Germline loops: CDR1 SGHDN, CDR2 FVKESK. This CDR3 comprises 21 residues. CDR3 loop: CASSQEQVGQGLIPRTYEQYF.

The genes are TRBV5-1 and TRBJ2-2. Germline V gives CDR1 SGHRS, CDR2 YFSETQ. The CDR3 extends over 12 amino acids. The CDR3 spells CASRISTGELFF.

J is TRBJ1-1 and V is TRBV29-1. There are 14 residues in the CDR3. Germline V gene data show CDR1 as SQVTM and CDR2 as ANQGSEA. CDR3 region: CSVAGSIGYTEAFF.

This chain links TRBV9 with TRBJ2-1; TCRdb reports TRBD2, a call that lacks DNA to check it against. This CDR3 has 15 amino acids. CDR1 and CDR2 from the germline V gene are SGDLS and YYNGEE. CDR3 amino acids: CASSVDAGGGNEQFF.

The V and J genes are TRBV20-1 and TRBJ2-7. The germline CDR1 and CDR2 sequences are DFQATT and SNEGSKA (reference sequence). This CDR3 is built from 14 residues. The CDR3 loop is CSAVPPSGPYEQYF.

The chain uses TRBV7-2 and TRBJ2-5. Germline lookup yields CDR1 SGHTA and CDR2 FQGNSA. This CDR3 has 15 amino acids. The CDR3 here is CASSLGEATLETQYF.

The chain carries TRBV20-1 and TRBJ1-5; there is no DNA to check the TCRdb D call of TRBD1. This CDR3 region has 17 residues. The germline CDR1 and CDR2 sequences are DFQATT and SNEGSKA (reference sequence). CDR3 residues: CSALGQGAALSNQPQHF.